One and the same sample provided the 27 T cell receptor beta chains below, sequenced in a study of blood T cell repertoires in COVID-19 (dated by TCRdb to about 2020). Libraries were made using the immunoSEQ multiplex PCR assay. TCRdb stores this immuneACCESS table with in-frame sequences only. Part of the clones is absent; in the studies checked, under half of the shortfall reflects unresolved V genes, and no reason is known for the rest. A total of under 300,000 clones appear in this sample, nearly 85% of them only once. Roughly 5.5% of the sample goes to the ten largest clones. Input material: peripheral blood. All receptors come from a human donor in a cohort sampled during active COVID-19.

This clone was seen only once. This rearrangement joins TRBV7-2 to TRBJ2-1; 11 bases line up with TRBD2. Germline lookup yields CDR1 SGHTA and CDR2 FQGNSA. CDR3 length equals 15 residues. The V and J ends lost 2 bases and 8 bases, in that order; junction bases with no gene match: 5. The CDR3 nucleotides read TGTGCCAGCAGCTTACATAGCGGGGGGGCCTATGAGCAGTTCTTC. Residues: CASSLHSGGAYEQFF.

The chain combines TRBV11-3 with TRBJ1-1; 9 nucleotides match TRBD1. The CDR3 is 12 amino acids. V gave up 4 bases and J gave up 11 bases; unmatched junction bases: 5. Germline V gene data show CDR1 as SGHNT and CDR2 as YENEEA. For the CDR3, the DNA is TGTGCCAGCAGCTCCGGGACAGGGTTGGCTTTCTTT. This gives the protein CASSSGTGLAFF.

Concerning this clone itself: The sample carries other DNA sequences with the same CDR3. DNA of the CDR3: TGTGCCATCAGAGGGGACAGGGTGAATCAGCCCCAGCATTTT. This codes for CAIRGDRVNQPQHF. The chain carries TRBV10-3 and TRBJ1-5; 9 bases align to TRBD1. The CDR3 spans 14 residues. Germline V CDR1 and CDR2: ENHRY, SYGVKD. Trimming removed 6 bases from V and 4 bases from J; junction bases left unmatched: 4.

The rearrangement links TRBV28 to TRBJ1-5; weak D call: TRBD1 (6 bases). Germline loops: CDR1 MDHEN, CDR2 SYDVKM. CDR3 length: 15 residues. V shed 3 bases and J shed 3 bases, with 12 bases lying between them. The DNA of the CDR3 is TGTGCCAGCAGTTTCGGCAGGGGCTTCAATCAGCCCCAGCATTTT. Encoded protein: CASSFGRGFNQPQHF.

The chain has TRBV6-6 and TRBJ1-5; D remains ambiguous. The CDR3 length is 12 residues. Trimming cost V 6 bases and J 5 bases, with 8 bases left between them. Germline assignment: CDR1 MNHNY and CDR2 SVGAGI (reference sequence). In nucleotides, the CDR3 is TGTGCCAGCAGCTATGGAGATCAGCCCCAGCATTTT. It encodes CASSYGDQPQHF.

This sequence joins TRBV27 and TRBJ1-2; D is perhaps TRBD1 (5 bases). The CDR3 is 13 amino acids. V lost 5 bases and J lost 4, with 11 bases in between. CDR1 is MNHEY and CDR2 is SMNVEV in the germline V gene (reference sequence). The DNA of the CDR3 is TGTGCCAGCAGTAAACAGGATACCTATGGCTACACCTTC. It translates to CASSKQDTYGYTF.

The genes are TRBV5-4 and TRBJ2-7; no reliable D call. Germline CDR1 and CDR2: SGHNT and YYREEE (reference sequence). The CDR3 spans 13 residues. V was clipped by 4 bases and J by 3 bases, with 11 bases between them. The CDR3 loop reads CASSPLNGYEQYF. CDR3 coding DNA: TGTGCCAGCAGCCCCCTCAACGGCTACGAGCAGTACTTC.

The chain combines TRBV27 with TRBJ1-5, with D possibly matching TRBD1 (5 bases). Germline CDR1 MNHEY, CDR2 SMNVEV (reference sequence). Trimming removed 3 bases at V and 7 bases at J, with 7 bases between. This CDR3 comprises 12 residues. CDR3 coding DNA: TGTGCCAGCAGTTTTCAGGGACAGCCCCAGCATTTT. Translating it yields CASSFQGQPQHF.

J is TRBJ1-3 and V is TRBV11-1, with D maybe TRBD1 (6 bases). Looked up from germline, CDR1 is SGHAT and CDR2 is FQDESV (reference sequence). V gave up 2 bases and J gave up 4 bases, with 15 bases separating them. The CDR3 sequence is 16 residues long. Here the CDR3 DNA reads TGTGCCAGCAGCTTATCTTCTACAGGGCGCGGAAACACCATATATTTT. Encoded protein: CASSLSSTGRGNTIYF.

Regarding this clone: The identical CDR3 is also encoded by other nucleotide sequences in the sample. The CDR3 is CASSQIGTGREKLFF. CDR3 in DNA: TGTGCCAGCAGCCAGATAGGGACAGGGCGTGAAAAACTGTTTTTT. The chain links TRBV3-1 (or the pseudogene TRBV3-2) to TRBJ1-4, with 9 bases lining up with TRBD1. This CDR3 comprises 15 residues. Germline V gives CDR1 LGHDT, CDR2 YNNKEL (reference sequence). The J segment lost 7 bases and the V segment lost 3 bases, leaving 6 bases of the junction unmatched.

Only a few counts were recorded for this clone. This chain connects TRBV5-3 to TRBJ1-6; possible D gene TRBD1, 5 bases. TRBV5-3 has ORF status, its function being uncertain. V gave up 0 bases and J gave up 9 bases, with 10 bases separating them. The CDR3 length is 14 residues. The CDR3, as DNA: TGTGCCAGAAGCTTGGCCGGGGGTTCTTCACCCCTCCACTTT. Translated, it gives CARSLAGGSSPLHF.

The chain combines TRBV5-6 with TRBJ1-4; TRBD1 matches 8 bases. Per germline, CDR1 SGHDT and CDR2 YYEEEE. After removal of 4 bases from V and 1 base from J, the junction contained 9 bases not matched to a gene. The CDR3 runs 17 residues. CDR3 protein: CASSPFRGRVTNEKLFF. CDR3 nucleotides: TGTGCCAGCAGCCCATTCAGGGGGCGAGTAACTAATGAAAAACTGTTTTTT.

The chain is built from TRBV28 and TRBJ2-7, with D unclear. The CDR3 is 11 amino acids. The V gene lost 6 bases and the J gene lost 3 bases, with 6 bases spanning the gap. CDR1 is MDHEN and CDR2 is SYDVKM in the germline V gene. This chain's CDR3 is CASRLNYEQYF. As DNA, the CDR3 is TGTGCCAGCAGACTAAACTACGAGCAGTACTTC. Supplemented by reference TRBV28 and TRBJ2-7, the full variable domain reads DVKVTQSSRYLVKRTGEKVFLECVQDMDHENMFWYRQDPGLGLRLIYFSYDVKMKEKGDIPEGYSVSREKKERFSLILESASTNQTSMYLCASRLNYEQYFGPGTRLTVT.

The sample holds a few counts of this clone. V is TRBV7-9 and J is TRBJ2-2; 8 bases align to TRBD2. The J segment lost 1 base and the V segment lost 1 base, leaving 2 bases of the junction unmatched. Germline values: CDR1 SEHNR, CDR2 FQNEAQ (reference sequence). The CDR3 is made up of 16 amino acids. The CDR3 spells CASSLVGRVNTGELFF. The CDR3, as DNA: TGTGCCAGCAGCTTAGTCGGGAGGGTGAACACCGGGGAGCTGTTTTTT.

A note on this clone: Other DNA sequences of this sample code for an identical CDR3. The chain joins TRBV4-1 to TRBJ2-3; TRBD2 matches at 8 bases. V was pared by 3 bases and J by 1 base, with 0 bases of the junction left unmatched. The CDR3 runs 14 residues. CDR1 and CDR2 from the germline V gene are MGHRA and YSYEKL. The CDR3 sequence is CASSQGLGTDTQYF. CDR3 nucleotide sequence: TGCGCCAGCAGCCAGGGACTAGGCACAGATACGCAGTATTTT.

Turning to this clone: An end of the junction differs from the germline gene, which may be a read error. The chain recombines TRBV4-1 with TRBJ2-7, with D possibly matching TRBD2 (5 bases). This CDR3 has 14 amino acids. CDR1 MGHRA and CDR2 YSYEKL come from the germline V gene. CDR3 sequence reads: CASSPLYASRGFLF. The CDR3 bases are TGCGCCAGCTCACCTTTATATGCCAGTCGGGGTTTCCTATTC.

This clone appeared many times. The chain links TRBV5-6 to TRBJ2-3; no clear D gene. The CDR3 has 13 residues. Germline assignment: CDR1 SGHDT and CDR2 YYEEEE. V was trimmed by 1 base and J by 4 bases, leaving 7 bases between them. The CDR3 coding sequence is TGTGCCAGCAGCTTGAACTTTCCAGATACGCAGTATTTT. Its translation is CASSLNFPDTQYF.

This sequence joins TRBV28 and TRBJ1-5; D remains ambiguous. This CDR3 comprises 14 residues. Trimming left V 6 bases short and J 5 bases short, with 14 bases between. The germline CDR1 and CDR2 sequences are MDHEN and SYDVKM. The CDR3 bases are TGTGCCAGCAGGGAGACGCAATTCTATCAGCCCCAGCATTTT. Translated: CASRETQFYQPQHF.

The table lists this clone with a few counts. The gene calls are TRBV6-6 and TRBJ1-5, with TRBD1 as a possible D gene (5 bases). V lost 4 bases and J 4 bases, leaving 14 bases between the germline ends. The CDR3 has 15 amino acids. In germline, CDR1 is MNHNY, CDR2 SVGAGI (reference sequence). Here the CDR3 reads CASSSTGGYNQPQHF. In DNA form, the CDR3 reads TGTGCCAGCAGTTCAACCGGGGGTTATAATCAGCCCCAGCATTTT.

J is TRBJ1-1 and V is TRBV9; TRBD1 is a possible D gene (5 bases). Trimming stripped 0 bases from V and 4 bases from J, with 10 bases between. Germline CDR1 is SGDLS and CDR2 is YYNGEE. The length of the CDR3 is 14 residues. The CDR3 nucleotides read TGTGCCAGCAGCGTAGTAATGGGGGGCACTGAAGCTTTCTTT. It encodes CASSVVMGGTEAFF.

This clone was counted once. The CDR3 region has the DNA TGCGCCAGCAGCACCGACAGGGCCGAAGAGACCCAGTACTTC. This codes for CASSTDRAEETQYF. The chain links TRBV5-1 to TRBJ2-5, with 7 positions matching TRBD1. V was clipped by 4 bases and J by 3 bases; unmatched bases: 6. The CDR3 has 14 residues. In germline, CDR1 is SGHRS, CDR2 YFSETQ. Full variable domain (outside the CDR3, taken from reference TRBV5-1 and TRBJ2-5): KAGVTQTPRYLIKTRGQQVTLSCSPISGHRSVSWYQQTPGQGLQFLFEYFSETQRNKGNFPGRFSGRQFSNSRSEMNVSTLELGDSALYLCASSTDRAEETQYFGPGTRLLVL.

The rearrangement links TRBV3-1 (or the pseudogene TRBV3-2) to TRBJ2-7; 12 positions match TRBD2. The CDR3 covers 17 residues. V lost 0 bases and J lost 8; bases outside the gene matches: 11. Germline V CDR1 and CDR2: LGHDT, YNNKEL (reference sequence). The CDR3 sequence is CASSQEGLAGGAGQQYF. The CDR3 nucleotides read TGTGCCAGCAGCCAAGAAGGTCTAGCGGGAGGGGCGGGACAGCAGTACTTC.

The V gene is TRBV5-1, the J gene TRBJ2-3; D is unresolved. V lost 0 bases and J lost 2, with 4 bases in between. The length of the CDR3 is 13 residues. Germline lookup yields CDR1 SGHRS and CDR2 YFSETQ. The CDR3 here is CASSLGNTDTQYF. DNA of the CDR3: TGCGCCAGCAGCTTGGGTAACACAGATACGCAGTATTTT. Supplemented by reference TRBV5-1 and TRBJ2-3, the full variable domain reads KAGVTQTPRYLIKTRGQQVTLSCSPISGHRSVSWYQQTPGQGLQFLFEYFSETQRNKGNFPGRFSGRQFSNSRSEMNVSTLELGDSALYLCASSLGNTDTQYFGPGTRLTVL.

The chain links TRBV12-3 or TRBV12-4 to TRBJ2-1; maybe TRBD1 (5 bases). The CDR3 totals 11 residues. V was shortened by 1 base and J by 11 bases, with 6 bases between the two germline ends. The CDR3 loop is CASSLEGQQFF. As DNA, the CDR3 is TGTGCCAGCAGTTTAGAGGGGCAGCAGTTCTTC.

The chain is built from TRBV6-5 and TRBJ1-5; 9 nucleotides line up with TRBD1. The CDR3 has 14 residues. Germline CDR1 is MNHEY and CDR2 is SVGAGI. The V and J ends lost 7 bases and 8 bases, in that order; junction bases with no gene match: 9. The CDR3 sequence: CASIRDRVGEPQHF. The CDR3 bases are TGTGCCAGCATTCGGGACAGGGTGGGTGAGCCCCAGCATTTT.

This clone was recorded many times. Other DNA sequences from this sample encode an identical CDR3 as well. The V call is TRBV28, the J call TRBJ2-7; TRBD2 agrees at 11 bases. The V and J ends lost 5 bases and 2 bases, in that order; junction bases with no gene match: 5. The CDR3 is 15 amino acids. The V gene's germline CDR1 is MDHEN and CDR2 SYDVKM. CDR3 region: CASSPLAGGAYEQYF. The DNA for the CDR3 is TGTGCCAGCAGTCCTCTAGCGGGGGGAGCCTACGAGCAGTACTTC.

The chain couples TRBV6-5 to TRBJ2-3, with D possibly being TRBD1 (5 bases). CDR3 length equals 14 residues. Trimming left V 8 bases short and J 2 bases short, with 14 bases between. The germline V gene encodes CDR1 MNHEY and CDR2 SVGAGI. The chain's CDR3 is CASLSTDLTDTQYF. CDR3 nucleotides: TGTGCCAGCCTGTCGACAGACCTCACAGATACGCAGTATTTT.